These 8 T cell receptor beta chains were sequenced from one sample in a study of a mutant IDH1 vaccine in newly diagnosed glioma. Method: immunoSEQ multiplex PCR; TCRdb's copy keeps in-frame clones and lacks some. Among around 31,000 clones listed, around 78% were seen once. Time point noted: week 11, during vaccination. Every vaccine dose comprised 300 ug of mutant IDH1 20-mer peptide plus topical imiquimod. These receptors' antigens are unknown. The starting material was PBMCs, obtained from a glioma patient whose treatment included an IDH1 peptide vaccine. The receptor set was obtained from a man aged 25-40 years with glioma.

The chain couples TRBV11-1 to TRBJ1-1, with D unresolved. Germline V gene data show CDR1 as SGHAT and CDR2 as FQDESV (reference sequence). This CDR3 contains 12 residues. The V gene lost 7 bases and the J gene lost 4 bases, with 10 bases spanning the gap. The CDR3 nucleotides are TGTGCCAGCACCGGCGTTGGCACTGAAGCTTTCTTT. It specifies CASTGVGTEAFF.

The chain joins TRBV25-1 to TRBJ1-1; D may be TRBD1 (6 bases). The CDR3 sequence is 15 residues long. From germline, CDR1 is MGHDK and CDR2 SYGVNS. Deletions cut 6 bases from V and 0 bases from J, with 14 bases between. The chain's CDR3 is CASRDTGFMNTEAFF. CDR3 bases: TGTGCCAGCAGAGATACAGGGTTCATGAACACTGAAGCTTTCTTT.

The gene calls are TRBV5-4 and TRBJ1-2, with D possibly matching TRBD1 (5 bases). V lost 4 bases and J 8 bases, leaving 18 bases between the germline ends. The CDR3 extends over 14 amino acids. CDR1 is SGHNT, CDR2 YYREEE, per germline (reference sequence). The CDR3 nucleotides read TGTGCCAGCAGCCGTACAGGACAAAAGGGCGGCTACACCTTC. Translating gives CASSRTGQKGGYTF.

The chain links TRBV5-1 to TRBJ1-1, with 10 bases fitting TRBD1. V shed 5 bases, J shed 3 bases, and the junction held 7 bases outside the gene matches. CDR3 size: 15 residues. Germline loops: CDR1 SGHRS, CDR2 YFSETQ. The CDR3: CASRPSGTGDTEAFF. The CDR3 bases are TGCGCCAGCAGGCCGTCCGGGACAGGGGACACTGAAGCTTTCTTT.

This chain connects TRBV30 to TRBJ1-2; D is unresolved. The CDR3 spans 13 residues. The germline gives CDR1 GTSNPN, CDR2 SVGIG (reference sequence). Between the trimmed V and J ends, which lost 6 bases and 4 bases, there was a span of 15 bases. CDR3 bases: TGTGCCTGTCAACTGGGTGTCGGCTATGGCTACACCTTC. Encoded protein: CACQLGVGYGYTF.

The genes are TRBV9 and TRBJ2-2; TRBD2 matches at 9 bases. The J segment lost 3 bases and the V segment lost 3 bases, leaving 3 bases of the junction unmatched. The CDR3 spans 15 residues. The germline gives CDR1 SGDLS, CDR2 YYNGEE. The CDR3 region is CASSEGLADTGELFF. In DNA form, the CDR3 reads TGTGCCAGCAGCGAGGGACTAGCCGACACCGGGGAGCTGTTTTTT.

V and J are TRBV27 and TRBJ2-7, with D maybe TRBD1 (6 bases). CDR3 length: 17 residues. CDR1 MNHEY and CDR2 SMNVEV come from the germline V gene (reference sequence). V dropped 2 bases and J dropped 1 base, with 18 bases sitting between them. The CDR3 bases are TGTGCCAGCAGTTTAAGAATACCGGCAGGGGTTTCCTACGAGCAGTACTTC. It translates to CASSLRIPAGVSYEQYF.

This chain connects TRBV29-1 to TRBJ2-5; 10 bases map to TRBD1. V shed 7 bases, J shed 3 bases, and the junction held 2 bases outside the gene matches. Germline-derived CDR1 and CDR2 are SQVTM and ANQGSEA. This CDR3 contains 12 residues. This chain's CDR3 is CSEGTGEETQYF. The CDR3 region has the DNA TGCAGCGAAGGGACAGGGGAAGAGACCCAGTACTTC.